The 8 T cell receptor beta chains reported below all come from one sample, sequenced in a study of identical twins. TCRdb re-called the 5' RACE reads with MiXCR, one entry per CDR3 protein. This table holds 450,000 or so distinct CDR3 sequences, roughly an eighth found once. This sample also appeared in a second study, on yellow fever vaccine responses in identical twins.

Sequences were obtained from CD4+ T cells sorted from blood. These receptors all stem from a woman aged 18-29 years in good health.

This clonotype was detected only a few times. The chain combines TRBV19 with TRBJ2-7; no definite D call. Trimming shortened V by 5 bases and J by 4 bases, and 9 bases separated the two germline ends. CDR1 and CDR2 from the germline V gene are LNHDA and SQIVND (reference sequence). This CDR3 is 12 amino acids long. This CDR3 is CASSPSAYEQYF. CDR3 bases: TGTGCCAGTAGTCCCTCGGCGTACGAGCAGTACTTC.

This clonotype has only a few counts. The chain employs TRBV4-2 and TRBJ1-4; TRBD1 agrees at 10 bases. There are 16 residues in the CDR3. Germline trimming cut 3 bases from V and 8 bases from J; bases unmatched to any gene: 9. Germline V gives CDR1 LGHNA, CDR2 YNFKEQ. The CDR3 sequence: CASSQIGDRGREKLFF. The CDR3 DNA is TGTGCCAGCAGCCAGATAGGGGACAGGGGCAGAGAAAAACTGTTTTTT.

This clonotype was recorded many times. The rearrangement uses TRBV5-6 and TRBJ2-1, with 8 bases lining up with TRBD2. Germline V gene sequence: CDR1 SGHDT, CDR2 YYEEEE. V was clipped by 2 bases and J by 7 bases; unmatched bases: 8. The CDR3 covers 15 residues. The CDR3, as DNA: TGTGCCAGCAGCTTTGGAATAGCGGGAACGAATGAGCAGTTCTTC. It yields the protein CASSFGIAGTNEQFF.

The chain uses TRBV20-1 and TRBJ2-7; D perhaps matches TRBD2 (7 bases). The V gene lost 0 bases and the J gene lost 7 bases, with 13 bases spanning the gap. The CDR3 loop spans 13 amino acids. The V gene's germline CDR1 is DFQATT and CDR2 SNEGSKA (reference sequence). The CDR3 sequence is CSARDGGRGEQYF. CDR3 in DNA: TGCAGTGCTAGAGATGGGGGGAGGGGGGAGCAGTACTTC.

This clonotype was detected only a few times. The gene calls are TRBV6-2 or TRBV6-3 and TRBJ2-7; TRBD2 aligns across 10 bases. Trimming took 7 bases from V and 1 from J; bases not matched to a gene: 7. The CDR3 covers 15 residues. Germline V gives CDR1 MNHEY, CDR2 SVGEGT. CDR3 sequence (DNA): TGTGCCAGCAAGAATCAAGCGGGGGGGTCCTACGAGCAGTACTTC. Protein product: CASKNQAGGSYEQYF.

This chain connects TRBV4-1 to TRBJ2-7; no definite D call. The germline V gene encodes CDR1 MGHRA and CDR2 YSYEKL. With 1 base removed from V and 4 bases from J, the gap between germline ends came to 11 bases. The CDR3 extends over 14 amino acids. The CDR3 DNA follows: TGCGCCAGCAGCCAAGGTAGTAGGGAATACGAGCAGTACTTC. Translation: CASSQGSREYEQYF.

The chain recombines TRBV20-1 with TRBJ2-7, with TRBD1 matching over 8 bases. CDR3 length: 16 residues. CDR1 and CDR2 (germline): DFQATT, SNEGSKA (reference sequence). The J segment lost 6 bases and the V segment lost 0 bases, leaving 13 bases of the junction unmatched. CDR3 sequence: CSARDQGAFLLSEQYF. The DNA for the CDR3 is TGCAGTGCTAGAGACCAGGGGGCTTTTTTATTAAGCGAGCAGTACTTC.

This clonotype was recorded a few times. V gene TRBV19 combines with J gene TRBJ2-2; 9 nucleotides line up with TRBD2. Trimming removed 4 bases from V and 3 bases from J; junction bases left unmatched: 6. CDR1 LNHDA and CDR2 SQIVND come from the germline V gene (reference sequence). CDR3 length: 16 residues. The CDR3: CASSTEAGGYTGELFF. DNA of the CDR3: TGTGCCAGTAGTACCGAAGCGGGAGGCTACACCGGGGAGCTGTTTTTT.